A selection of T cell receptor beta chains follows, all from one sample in a study of early T cells in non-severe SARS-CoV-2 infection. TCRdb reprocessed the 5' RACE reads via MiXCR and lists one record per CDR3 protein. The data hold approximately 77,000 distinct CDR3 sequences, with less than 15% observed a single time. The sequences come from whole blood, collected at baseline. Receptors were obtained from an adult who was a healthcare worker with PCR-confirmed SARS-CoV-2 infection or an uninfected control (not recorded which). The donor label of this sample is uncertain. Each CDR3 is given with its conserved first and last residue. The D gene is left open where the match is weak. Clone sizes are given selectively: once, few, many, or a class where the clone is expanded.

v_gene	abundance	d_gene	j_gene	CDR3nt	CDR3aa
TRBV9	few	TRBD2	TRBJ2-3	TGTGCCAGCAGCCCAGGGACTAGCGGAATCACAGATACGCAGTATTTT	CASSPGTSGITDTQYF
TRBV5-1	NA	NA	TRBJ2-7	TGCGCCAGCAGCCAATCTGGGACGGCCTCCTACGAGCAGTACTTC	CASSQSGTASYEQYF
TRBV20-1	NA	NA	TRBJ2-3	TGCAGTGCTACTAAACAGGAAACAGATACGCAGTATTTT	CSATKQETDTQYF
TRBV27	few	TRBD2	TRBJ2-1	TGTGCCAGCAGTTTAGTGGCGGGAGGGCCGATTAATGAGCAGTTCTTC	CASSLVAGGPINEQFF
TRBV6-1	NA	NA	TRBJ2-1	TGTGCCAGCAGTGAGTCGGGCAGGAATGAGCAGTTCTTC	CASSESGRNEQFF
TRBV11-2	few	NA	TRBJ2-1	TGTGCCAGCAGCCCGACCTTGTTGGATGAGCAGTTCTTC	CASSPTLLDEQFF
TRBV6-2/TRBV6-3	many	NA	TRBJ2-2	TGTGCCAGCAGTTATAGCGTGAGGGCCGGCGGGGAGCTGTTTTTT	CASSYSVRAGGELFF
TRBV18	NA	NA	TRBJ1-1	TGTGCCAGCTCACCACCATTAGGTATGAACACTGAAGCTTTCTTT	CASSPPLGMNTEAFF
TRBV11-2	NA	NA	TRBJ1-1	TGTGCCAGCAGCTCGGTTAGGGGGACTGAAGCTTTCTTT	CASSSVRGTEAFF
TRBV5-1	NA	TRBD1	TRBJ2-7	TGCGCCAGCAGCTTGGAAGGGGGCCAGTACTTC	CASSLEGGQYF
TRBV2	NA	NA	TRBJ1-5	TGTGCCAGCAGTGGCGTAATTACTCGCCCCCGGGGCAATCAGCCCCAGCATTTT	CASSGVITRPRGNQPQHF
TRBV20-1	NA	TRBD2	TRBJ2-1	TGCAGTGCGCCGGAGAGCGGGAGGCCTAACAATGAGCAGTTCTTC	CSAPESGRPNNEQFF
TRBV27	few	TRBD1	TRBJ2-7	TGTGCCAGCAGCCAACCACAGGGGCGGGAGCAGTACTTC	CASSQPQGREQYF
TRBV29-1	NA	NA	TRBJ2-2	TGCAGCGTTCAGGGAATCCACACCGGGGAGCTGTTTTTT	CSVQGIHTGELFF
TRBV4-1	NA	NA	TRBJ1-6	TGCGCCAGCAGCCAAGAAGGTCCAGTACGCCCGAATTCACCCCTCCACTTT	CASSQEGPVRPNSPLHF
TRBV20-1	few	NA	TRBJ2-7	TGCAGTGCTACGGGTTATACCTACGAGCAGTACTTC	CSATGYTYEQYF
TRBV18	few	NA	TRBJ1-6	TGTGCCAGCTCACCCTTGACAGGAACTAATTCACCCCTCCACTTT	CASSPLTGTNSPLHF
TRBV7-8	many	NA	TRBJ2-2	TGTGCGAGCATGGGTTCCTCCGGGGACTTGCAAAGGGAGCTGTTTTTT	CASMGSSGDLQRELFF
TRBV10-3	few	NA	TRBJ2-2	TGTGCCATCAGTGAGTCGAGGTCGACAGGAAAGACCACCGGGGAGCTGTTTTTT	CAISESRSTGKTTGELFF
TRBV12-3/TRBV12-4	NA	NA	TRBJ1-1	TGTGCCAGCAGACCAGGGGAAGGCACTGAAGCTTTCTTT	CASRPGEGTEAFF
TRBV27	few	NA	TRBJ1-5	TGTGCCAGCAGTTTAGGCCTGAATCAGCCCCAGCATTTT	CASSLGLNQPQHF
TRBV7-6	NA	NA	TRBJ1-1	TGTGCCAGCAGCCCGAGTGGGGGGTTGGCGAACACTGAAGCTTTCTTT	CASSPSGGLANTEAFF
TRBV4-3	few	NA	TRBJ2-7	TGCGCCAGCAGCCAAGAGGCAGGGAAGTTCTACGAGCAGTACTTC	CASSQEAGKFYEQYF
TRBV24-1	few	NA	TRBJ2-1	TGTGCCACCAGTCCCGCAGGGGCCTACAATGAGCAGTTCTTC	CATSPAGAYNEQFF
TRBV7-8	few	TRBD2	TRBJ2-5	TGTGCCAGCAGCTTAGCGGGGACTAGCTCTCAGCAAGAGACCCAGTACTTC	CASSLAGTSSQQETQYF
TRBV7-8	few	TRBD1	TRBJ2-1	TGTGCCAGCAGGCAAACAGGGGGCGCTTTGAATGAGCAGTTCTTC	CASRQTGGALNEQFF
TRBV29-1	few	NA	TRBJ1-1	TGCAGCGTTGGATCCGGGAACACTGAAGCTTTCTTT	CSVGSGNTEAFF